This entry is about one TCR beta chain. This CDR3 is built from 15 residues. From germline, CDR1 is SGHRS and CDR2 YFSETQ. Between the trimmed V and J ends, which lost 0 bases and 7 bases, there was a span of 13 bases. This record belongs to a study of blood T cell repertoires in COVID-19. Study as a whole: The study drew acute and convalescent COVID-19 samples from the United States, Italy and Spain.

TCRdb's copy holds only in-frame clones and misses some; the assay was immunoSEQ multiplex PCR. Of about 280,000 clones detected, roughly 86% appear once; the ten largest clones hold about 11%. The V call is TRBV5-1, the J call TRBJ1-4, with D uncertain. Source material: peripheral blood. The TCR comes from a woman aged 25 to 39 with COVID-19, enrolled during active disease. The CDR3 bases are TGCGCCAGCAGCTTGGAACTCACCAGCGGTGAAAAACTGTTTTTT. Translated, it gives CASSLELTSGEKLFF.